This T cell receptor beta chain was retrieved from a study of OX40 agonist ivuxolimab in advanced cancers. Turning to the study itself: Partial responses were achieved by three patients, one with hepatocellular carcinoma and two with cutaneous melanoma.

Some clones are missing from TCRdb's copy, which holds only in-frame ones; the method was immunoSEQ multiplex PCR. The sample has fewer than 85,000 clones, approximately 82% seen once; the top ten hold roughly 6.2%. The CDR3 has 15 amino acids. Germline lookup yields CDR1 MDHEN and CDR2 SYDVKM. V was clipped by 4 bases and J by 9 bases, with 19 bases between them. This receptor was taken from an adult with an advanced solid tumor such as melanoma, head and neck, liver or kidney cancer. The rearrangement joins TRBV28 to TRBJ1-5; D is ambiguous. This specimen was CD4+ or CD8+ T cells sorted from blood, taken in a trial of the OX40 agonist ivuxolimab. CDR3 in amino acids: CASSSPWAIPSPQHF. CDR3 nucleotide sequence: TGTGCCAGCAGTTCCCCGTGGGCCATACCTTCGCCCCAGCATTTT.